These T cell receptor beta chains were read from a single sample in a study of cytomegalovirus exposure and HLA in healthy donors. The assay was immunoSEQ multiplex PCR, and TCRdb's table has in-frame clones only and misses some. The data show some 120,000 clones, 75% seen once. Sample: PBMCs. All receptors come from a woman younger than 30 in good health and CMV-seronegative. Both conserved end residues are part of each CDR3. The D gene is left open where the match is weak. The size field is filled for only some rows; it gives once, few, many or a size class.

DNA | CDR3 | J | D | size | V
TGTGCCAGCAGCTTATCAGGGGACCCCAATCAGCCCCAGCATTTT | CASSLSGDPNQPQHF | TRBJ1-5 | NA | NA | TRBV7-2
TGTGCCATCCAGGGGGATCACGAGCAGTACTTC | CAIQGDHEQYF | TRBJ2-7 | TRBD1 | NA | TRBV10-3
TGCGCCAGCAGCCCGATCTCAGCTAGCAAGCGGGAGGTCACTGAAGCTTTCTTT | CASSPISASKREVTEAFF | TRBJ1-1 | NA | NA | TRBV4-1
TGTGCCTGGAGTGGGGACACCAATCAGCCCCAGCATTTT | CAWSGDTNQPQHF | TRBJ1-5 | NA | NA | TRBV30
TGTGCCAGCAGTTTATTAAGGGACAGGAGTACAACTAATGAAAAACTGTTTTTT | CASSLLRDRSTTNEKLFF | TRBJ1-4 | TRBD1 | NA | TRBV27
TGTGCCTGGAGTTCCTCCCGGACTAGCGAGATCACAGATACGCAGTATTTT | CAWSSSRTSEITDTQYF | TRBJ2-3 | TRBD2 | NA | TRBV30
TGTGCCAGCAGTTACACAGGGGCCGCGCTGGGGGAGCAGTACTTC | CASSYTGAALGEQYF | TRBJ2-7 | TRBD1 | once | TRBV6-6
TGTGCCAGCAGTTTGAGTCCCACCGCGGGACAGGCAGCGATGATGGGCTACACCTTC | CASSLSPTAGQAAMMGYTF | TRBJ1-2 | TRBD1 | NA | TRBV28
TGTGCCGCGGACAGGGTCTGGCAGCCCCAGCATTTT | CAADRVWQPQHF | TRBJ1-5 | TRBD1 | few | TRBV27
TGTGCCAGCAACACCTTCGACACCCCGTACGAGCAGTACTTC | CASNTFDTPYEQYF | TRBJ2-7 | NA | NA | TRBV2
TGTGCCAGCAGTGCAAGACAGGGCCCAGATACGCAGTATTTT | CASSARQGPDTQYF | TRBJ2-3 | TRBD1 | NA | TRBV6-5
TGTGCCAGTAGTGTCCGCCAGATAAGTCTGGATGAAAAACTGTTTTTT | CASSVRQISLDEKLFF | TRBJ1-4 | NA | NA | TRBV19
TGTGCCAGCAGTTCTCTTCTCAGGGATCGAGAGACCCAGTACTTC | CASSSLLRDRETQYF | TRBJ2-5 | NA | NA | TRBV28
TGTGCCAGCAGCTCGGGATCCTATAGCAATCAGCCCCAGCATTTT | CASSSGSYSNQPQHF | TRBJ1-5 | NA | NA | TRBV9
TGTGCCATCAGTGACGGCGGGGGAGAGACCCAGTACTTC | CAISDGGGETQYF | TRBJ2-5 | TRBD2 | NA | TRBV10-3
TGTGCCAGTAGTATCTGGACTAGCGGGGGAGAGAACAATGAGCAGTTCTTC | CASSIWTSGGENNEQFF | TRBJ2-1 | TRBD2 | NA | TRBV19
TGCAGCGCCGGTGGGCTAGCGGGGGGTTCTCCCGGGGAGCTGTTTTTT | CSAGGLAGGSPGELFF | TRBJ2-2 | TRBD2 | once | TRBV29-1